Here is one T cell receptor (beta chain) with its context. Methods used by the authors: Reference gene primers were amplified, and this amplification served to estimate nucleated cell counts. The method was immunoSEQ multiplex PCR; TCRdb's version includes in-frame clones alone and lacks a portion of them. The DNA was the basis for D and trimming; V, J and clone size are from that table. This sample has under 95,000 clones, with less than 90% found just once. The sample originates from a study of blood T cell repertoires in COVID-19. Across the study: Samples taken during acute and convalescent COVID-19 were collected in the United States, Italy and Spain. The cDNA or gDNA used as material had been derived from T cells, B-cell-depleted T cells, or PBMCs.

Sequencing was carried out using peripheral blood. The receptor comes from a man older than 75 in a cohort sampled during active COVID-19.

CDR3 protein: CASSFRQGPQGSYNEQFF. DNA for the CDR3: TGTGCCAGCAGCTTCCGTCAGGGGCCCCAGGGCTCCTACAATGAGCAGTTCTTC. J is TRBJ2-1 and V is TRBV11-3; D is possibly TRBD1 (6 bases). Germline-derived CDR1 and CDR2 are SGHNT and YENEEA. Trimming took 3 bases from V and 0 from J, leaving 18 bases between them. This CDR3 comprises 18 residues.